Below are 31 T cell receptor beta chains sequenced from a single sample in a study of blood T cells in healthy people across ages. The second PCR ran about 7 to 12 cycles with a sample-barcoded 5' primer and J-beta primers. Each CDR3 protein gets one entry after TCRdb re-called the 5' RACE reads with MiXCR. The sample contains under 750,000 distinct CDR3 sequences, roughly 43% of which appear only once. The material sequenced was blood. Receptor source: a man older than 75 in good health.

In its sample, this clonotype was seen a few times. The chain combines TRBV28 with TRBJ2-1; possibly TRBD2 for D (6 bases). V lost 5 bases, J lost 6 bases, and 14 bases lay in between. The CDR3 contains 14 residues. Germline V gene data show CDR1 as MDHEN and CDR2 as SYDVKM. CDR3 in amino acids: CASSRSGEVNEQFF. CDR3 in DNA: TGTGCCAGCAGTAGGTCGGGAGAGGTCAATGAGCAGTTCTTC.

This clonotype was counted ten times or more. The chain has TRBV6-6 and TRBJ1-1; the D gene is possibly TRBD1 (5 bases). Trimming cost V 6 bases and J 1 base, with 12 bases left between them. CDR1 is MNHNY, CDR2 SVGAGI, per germline (reference sequence). This CDR3 has 14 residues. The CDR3, as DNA: TGTGCCAGCAGCTCTACTCAGGGGAACACTGAAGCTTTCTTT. It specifies CASSSTQGNTEAFF.

The chain combines TRBV6-8 with TRBJ2-1; TRBD1 matches at 8 bases. V shed 6 bases and J 4 bases; nucleotides not matched to a gene: 8. The CDR3 has 15 residues. Germline CDR1 reads MNHGY; CDR2 reads SAAAGT. CDR3: CASRTGGRIYNEQFF. In DNA, the CDR3 is TGTGCCAGCAGAACAGGGGGGAGGATTTACAATGAGCAGTTCTTC.

Only a few counts were recorded for this clonotype. The chain carries TRBV27 and TRBJ1-6; D is uncertain. The V end lost 0 bases, the J end lost 8 bases, and 5 bases lay between the germline ends. The CDR3 loop spans 13 amino acids. CDR1 and CDR2 (germline): MNHEY, SMNVEV (reference sequence). The CDR3 here is CASSLSLDSPLHF. CDR3 DNA sequence: TGTGCCAGCAGTTTATCGTTGGATTCACCCCTCCACTTT.

This clonotype was seen only a few times. CDR3 loop: CASSLFGTSVTYEQYF. DNA of the CDR3: TGCGCCAGCAGCTTATTCGGGACTAGCGTAACCTACGAGCAGTACTTC. This rearrangement joins TRBV5-1 to TRBJ2-7; 10 bases fit TRBD2. CDR3 length equals 16 residues. V was pared by 2 bases and J by 2 bases, with 7 bases of the junction left unmatched. Germline CDR1 reads SGHRS; CDR2 reads YFSETQ.

The rearrangement links TRBV7-6 to TRBJ1-1; D unresolved. The germline CDR1 and CDR2 sequences are SGHVS and FNYEAQ. V was pared by 3 bases and J by 1 base, with 12 bases between. The CDR3 is 15 residues long. In DNA, the CDR3 is TGTGCCAGCAGCTTCGCGAGGTACGAGAACACTGAAGCTTTCTTT. As protein: CASSFARYENTEAFF.

There are many counts of this clonotype. V and J are TRBV29-1 and TRBJ2-7; D is undetermined. The V end lost 6 bases, the J end lost 0 bases, and 9 bases lay between the germline ends. Germline V lookup: CDR1 SQVTM, CDR2 ANQGSEA. The CDR3 totals 12 residues. The CDR3 sequence is CSVTSSSYEQYF. CDR3 nucleotides: TGCAGCGTCACTTCGAGCTCCTACGAGCAGTACTTC.

V gene TRBV6-2 or TRBV6-3 combines with J gene TRBJ2-1, with 8 bases identical to TRBD2. The CDR3 runs to 16 residues. V trimming: 5 bases; J trimming: 4 bases; junction bases outside the gene matches: 10. CDR1 is MNHEY and CDR2 is SVGEGT in the germline V gene. The CDR3 region has the DNA TGTGCCAGCAGTCCCTCCCTAGCGGGTTCGTACAATGAGCAGTTCTTC. This codes for CASSPSLAGSYNEQFF.

The rearrangement joins TRBV4-2 to TRBJ2-1; 12 bases map to TRBD2. The CDR3 has 16 amino acids. V gave up 4 bases and J gave up 10 bases; unmatched junction bases: 11. From germline, CDR1 is LGHNA and CDR2 YNFKEQ. The CDR3 DNA reads TGTGCCAGCAGCCCCACGACTAGCGGGGGAGTGCGGGAGCAGTTCTTC. Its translation is CASSPTTSGGVREQFF.

J is TRBJ2-5 and V is TRBV5-1; D possibly matches TRBD1 or TRBD2 (5 bases each). TRBJ2-7 explains the end of the DNA better; the J call may be wrong. Germline loops: CDR1 SGHRS, CDR2 YFSETQ. The CDR3 is 15 residues long. CDR3 loop: CASSPTGTLGFEQYF. The CDR3 bases are TGCGCCAGCAGCCCCACCGGGACCCTAGGGTTCGAGCAGTACTTC.

The chain has TRBV7-9 and TRBJ2-1; D ambiguous. There are 13 residues in the CDR3. Trimming took off 4 bases at V and 5 bases at J, with 9 bases between the two ends. Germline CDR1 and CDR2: SEHNR and FQNEAQ (reference sequence). The CDR3 here is CASSSRVNNEQFF. In DNA form, the CDR3 reads TGTGCCAGCAGCTCCCGGGTCAACAATGAGCAGTTCTTC.

This clonotype was seen a handful of times. The chain recombines TRBV20-1 with TRBJ1-4; TRBD1 is a possible D gene (5 bases). Per germline, CDR1 DFQATT and CDR2 SNEGSKA (reference sequence). The CDR3 spans 14 residues. V was cut by 6 bases and J by 4 bases, with 15 bases left in between. The CDR3 reads CSARQGAGNEKLFF. CDR3 nucleotide sequence: TGCAGTGCACGTCAGGGCGCTGGTAATGAAAAACTGTTTTTT.

This chain links TRBV12-3 or TRBV12-4 with TRBJ2-1, with D maybe TRBD1 (6 bases). Trimming took 3 bases from V and 8 from J, leaving 17 bases between them. CDR3 length: 15 residues. The CDR3 DNA follows: TGTGCCAGCAGTTTGGAGGCAGGGGTGGGGGATGAGCAGTTCTTC. As protein: CASSLEAGVGDEQFF.

The chain carries TRBV24-1 and TRBJ2-3, with unresolved D. The CDR3 is made up of 15 amino acids. CDR1 is KGHDR, CDR2 SFDVKD, per germline. The V and J ends lost 3 bases and 6 bases respectively, with 15 bases between them. CDR3 protein: CATSDPLNRPDTQYF. In DNA, the CDR3 is TGTGCCACCAGTGATCCCCTAAATCGACCGGATACGCAGTATTTT.

The table lists this clonotype with a few counts. This chain links TRBV29-1 with TRBJ1-2; D gene uncertain. Trimming removed 5 bases from V and 2 bases from J, with 9 bases in between. Germline assignment: CDR1 SQVTM and CDR2 ANQGSEA. CDR3 length: 12 amino acids. The CDR3, as DNA: TGCAGCGTTTCGGAGGGCAACTATGGCTACACCTTC. It is translated as CSVSEGNYGYTF.

This clonotype was counted a few times. V usage is TRBV21-1 and J usage is TRBJ2-5; the table's D call of TRBD1 was not tested on the DNA. The DNA end is more similar to TRBJ2-7, so the J call may be wrong. TRBV21-1 is deemed a pseudogene. The CDR3 is made up of 17 amino acids. CDR3 residues: CASSKEGAPVGDYEQYF. DNA of the CDR3: TGTGCCAGCAGCAAAGAGGGGGCCCCTGTAGGGGACTACGAGCAGTACTTC.

V and J are TRBV4-2 and TRBJ2-3; 12 bases align to TRBD2. J lost 8 bases, V lost 0 bases, and 6 bases had no gene match. The germline V gene encodes CDR1 LGHNA and CDR2 YNFKEQ. The CDR3 has 16 residues. CDR3 in DNA: TGTGCCAGCAGCCAAGACCTACTAGCGGGAGGAGGTACGCAGTATTTT. Its translation is CASSQDLLAGGGTQYF.

This clonotype has more than one count but fewer than ten. For the CDR3, the DNA is TGTGCCAGCAGCTATCCGGGACAGAGCACAGATACGCAGTATTTT. It yields the protein CASSYPGQSTDTQYF. V is TRBV7-2 and J is TRBJ2-3, with 7 bases matching TRBD1. The CDR3 has 15 amino acids. Looked up from germline, CDR1 is SGHTA and CDR2 is FQGNSA. V trimming: 4 bases; J trimming: 0 bases; junction bases outside the gene matches: 4. Together with reference TRBV7-2 and TRBJ2-3, the CDR3 gives the full variable domain: GAGVSQSPSNKVTEKGKDVELRCDPISGHTALYWYRQSLGQGLEFLIYFQGNSAPDKSGLPSDRFSAERTGGSVSTLTIQRTQQEDSAVYLCASSYPGQSTDTQYFGPGTRLTVL.

This clonotype turned up a few times. This sequence joins TRBV6-6 and TRBJ1-3; no reliable D call. V was shortened by 2 bases and J by 4 bases, with 18 bases between the two germline ends. Germline loops: CDR1 MNHNY, CDR2 SVGAGI (reference sequence). The CDR3 extends over 17 amino acids. The CDR3 spells CASSYTLRPGRGNTIYF. The CDR3 DNA reads TGTGCCAGCAGTTACACCCTAAGGCCCGGACGAGGAAACACCATATATTTT.

In this sample, this clonotype turned up a few times. This chain connects TRBV6-2 or TRBV6-3 to TRBJ2-1, with a tentative D call TRBD1 (5 bases). V shed 2 bases and J shed 2 bases, with 16 bases lying between them. Germline V lookup: CDR1 MNHEY, CDR2 SVGEGT. The CDR3 length is 17 residues. CDR3 in amino acids: CASSYRVGDLTYNEQFF. CDR3 nucleotide sequence: TGTGCCAGCAGTTACCGGGTAGGGGATCTAACCTACAATGAGCAGTTCTTC.

This chain joins TRBV5-1 and TRBJ2-1; 8 bases fit TRBD2. J lost 8 bases, V lost 7 bases, and 14 bases had no gene match. Germline V gene sequence: CDR1 SGHRS, CDR2 YFSETQ. There are 15 residues in the CDR3. The CDR3 DNA reads TGCGCCAGCGGGTCCGGGGGAGCGGGAGTGTATGAGCAGTTCTTC. Its protein is CASGSGGAGVYEQFF.

The V and J genes are TRBV4-1 and TRBJ2-1, with 9 nucleotides matching TRBD2. J was trimmed by 6 bases and V by 8 bases; bases with no gene match: 17. This CDR3 spans 17 amino acids. CDR1 MGHRA and CDR2 YSYEKL come from the germline V gene. The CDR3 DNA follows: TGCGCCAGCGGGAACGAGAGAGGACTAGCGCGGGGCAATGAGCAGTTCTTC. It translates to CASGNERGLARGNEQFF.

This clonotype was seen repeatedly, ten times or more. The V gene is TRBV6-6, the J gene TRBJ2-7; D gene unclear. In germline, CDR1 is MNHNY, CDR2 SVGAGI (reference sequence). Trimming pared 6 bases from V and 7 bases from J, leaving 19 bases between. The CDR3 has 14 residues. The DNA of the CDR3 is TGTGCCAGCAGACCCCGGGCAGAGTTGAGGGAGCAGTACTTC. Protein product: CASRPRAELREQYF.

This clonotype was counted a few times. The chain uses TRBV5-1 and TRBJ2-3; TRBD2 matches at 8 bases. Germline V CDR1 and CDR2: SGHRS, YFSETQ. The CDR3 consists of 14 residues. The J segment lost 2 bases and the V segment lost 6 bases, leaving 5 bases of the junction unmatched. In DNA, the CDR3 is TGCGCCAGCACAGCGGGAGCTTCCACAGATACGCAGTATTTT. As protein: CASTAGASTDTQYF.

The chain links TRBV9 to TRBJ2-1, with D perhaps TRBD1 or TRBD2 (5 bases each). The J call could be wrong; TRBJ2-7 is a better fit for the DNA end. Germline lookup yields CDR1 SGDLS and CDR2 YYNGEE. The CDR3 runs to 16 residues. The CDR3 reads CASSTPRDEFYNEQYF. In DNA form, the CDR3 reads TGTGCCAGCAGCACACCCCGGGACGAGTTCTACAATGAGCAGTACTTC.

The chain recombines TRBV7-9 with TRBJ1-2, with a weak D call TRBD1 (5 bases). Trimming shortened V by 7 bases and J by 2 bases, and 14 bases separated the two germline ends. The CDR3 runs 14 residues. Germline CDR1 reads SEHNR; CDR2 reads FQNEAQ (reference sequence). DNA for the CDR3: TGTGCCAGCACCTTGGCGGGGGGAAACTATGGCTACACCTTC. This gives the protein CASTLAGGNYGYTF.

The chain links TRBV6-5 to TRBJ1-5, with TRBD1 matching 8 bases. Germline CDR1 MNHEY, CDR2 SVGAGI. J gave up 6 bases and V 0 bases, and 13 bases lay outside the gene matches. This CDR3 has 18 residues. CDR3 sequence reads: CASSYSKLAGGSGQPQHF. DNA of the CDR3: TGTGCCAGCAGTTACTCAAAATTGGCAGGGGGCTCGGGTCAGCCCCAGCATTTT.

This clonotype turned up a few times. The rearrangement uses TRBV3-1 and TRBJ2-7, with no clear D. Germline V gene sequence: CDR1 LGHDT, CDR2 YNNKEL (reference sequence). The CDR3 is 11 amino acids. Trimming pared 2 bases from V and 6 bases from J, leaving 5 bases between. This chain's CDR3 is CASSQWAEQYF. In DNA, the CDR3 is TGTGCCAGCAGCCAATGGGCCGAGCAGTACTTC.

This clonotype occurred a few times. The chain employs TRBV20-1 and TRBJ2-7, with no clear D. CDR1 and CDR2 from the germline V gene are DFQATT and SNEGSKA (reference sequence). The CDR3 has 10 residues. Between the trimmed V and J ends, which lost 1 base and 7 bases, there was a span of 5 bases. For the CDR3, the DNA is TGCAGTGCTAGAGTGGCAGAGCAGTACTTC. Protein product: CSARVAEQYF.

DNA for the CDR3: TGTGCCAGCAGTGAAGTTCGCAGACCGAGCGAGCTGTTTTTT. This translates into CASSEVRRPSELFF. This chain connects TRBV2 to TRBJ2-2; D is unresolved. The length of the CDR3 is 14 residues. The V gene lost 1 base and the J gene lost 11 bases, with 14 bases spanning the gap. CDR1 is SNHLY, CDR2 FYNNEI, per germline.

A single count supports this clonotype. Sequence at one end of the junction differs from germline and may be a read error. The chain links TRBV7-2 to TRBJ1-5; D gene ambiguous. Germline loops: CDR1 SGHTA, CDR2 FQGNSA. This CDR3 comprises 13 residues. CDR3 residues: CDSSLKGNQPQHF. DNA of the CDR3: TGTGACAGCAGCTTAAAAGGGAATCAGCCCCAGCATTTT.